The clone carrying this TCR beta chain was counted only a few times. Per the original methods: Amplification of reference gene primers provided the estimated nucleated cell counts. Only in-frame clones appear in the TCRdb table, and some are missing; sequencing was by immunoSEQ multiplex PCR. The DNA gave D and trimming, while V, J and clone size come from that table. Of about 210,000 clones in the sample, about 76% are singletons; the top ten hold around 8.9%. Those enrolled, adults aged roughly 18 to 95 years, came from around 24 US areas. Participant-reported clinical history was the basis for cohort assignment. The data stem from a study of blood T cell repertoires in COVID-19. The junction had 7 bases not matched to a gene; V was cut back by 5 bases and J by 0 bases. CDR1 is MDHEN and CDR2 is SYDVKM in the germline V gene. This CDR3 contains 16 residues.

The receptor was derived from a woman aged 45-65 years with acute COVID-19. Input material: PBMCs or T cells enriched from blood (not recorded which). The chain employs TRBV28 and TRBJ1-3, with 7 bases identical to TRBD1. The CDR3 reads CASSPGTAHSGNTIYF. The CDR3 DNA follows: TGTGCCAGCAGTCCGGGGACAGCTCACTCTGGAAACACCATATATTTT.